The 32 T cell receptor beta chains below come from one sample, sequenced in a study of human T cells and chemical hapten exposure. In TCRdb, the RACE reads were re-called with MiXCR into one record per CDR3 protein. The data show roughly 190,000 distinct CDR3 sequences, 20% to 25% seen once. Indicated time point: patch test 1, 2 weeks after DPC sensitization. Specified treatment: therapeutic diphenylcyclopropenone sensitization with weekly scalp DPC. Here the sequenced sample was whole blood, taken in connection with sensitization to the hapten diphenylcyclopropenone (DPC). Source of these receptors: a woman aged 50 to 65 with alopecia areata. Some clones in this sample may be carry-over from other donors' samples.

The chain is built from TRBV5-1 and TRBJ2-6; D is ambiguous. V lost 0 bases and J 4 bases, leaving 11 bases between the germline ends. The V gene's germline CDR1 is SGHRS and CDR2 YFSETQ. The CDR3 length is 16 residues. The CDR3 region has the DNA TGCGCCAGCAGCTTGGACGGCCGGGCCGGGGCCAACGTCCTGACTTTC. Translated: CASSLDGRAGANVLTF. Full variable domain (remainder filled in from reference TRBV5-1 and TRBJ2-6): KAGVTQTPRYLIKTRGQQVTLSCSPISGHRSVSWYQQTPGQGLQFLFEYFSETQRNKGNFPGRFSGRQFSNSRSEMNVSTLELGDSALYLCASSLDGRAGANVLTFGAGSRLTVL.

The rearrangement uses TRBV20-1 and TRBJ2-7; TRBD2 agrees at 10 bases. The germline V gene encodes CDR1 DFQATT and CDR2 SNEGSKA (reference sequence). With 3 bases clipped from V and 0 bases from J, the junction kept 14 bases outside the gene matches. The CDR3 extends over 18 amino acids. The CDR3 loop reads CSARSTSGFIKSSYEQYF. The DNA of the CDR3 is TGCAGTGCTAGGTCGACTAGCGGGTTTATAAAAAGCTCCTACGAGCAGTACTTC.

The chain is built from TRBV20-1 and TRBJ2-1; TRBD1 might be the D (6 bases). The CDR3 totals 14 residues. With 4 bases removed from V and 5 bases from J, the gap between germline ends came to 15 bases. The germline V gene has CDR1 DFQATT and CDR2 SNEGSKA (reference sequence). The CDR3 region is CSAIKGVGDNEQFF. The CDR3 bases are TGCAGTGCTATAAAGGGGGTCGGCGACAATGAGCAGTTCTTC.

The rearrangement links TRBV11-2 to TRBJ2-7; D uncertain. CDR3 length: 16 amino acids. The V and J ends lost 5 bases and 6 bases respectively, with 23 bases between them. Looked up from germline, CDR1 is SGHAT and CDR2 is FQNNGV. The CDR3 coding sequence is TGTGCCAGCAGCCGAGGTCATCAGGTGGGGTACGGCGAGCAGTACTTC. Amino acids: CASSRGHQVGYGEQYF.

This CDR3 is CASSPGRLAGELSEQYF. For the CDR3, the DNA is TGCGCCAGCAGCCCAGGTCGGCTAGCGGGAGAATTATCCGAGCAGTACTTC. The V and J genes are TRBV5-1 and TRBJ2-7, with 10 bases aligning to TRBD2. The CDR3 contains 17 residues. Germline CDR1 reads SGHRS; CDR2 reads YFSETQ. The trim removed 4 bases at V and 6 bases at J, leaving 16 bases unmatched.

A few counts support this clonotype. This rearrangement joins TRBV20-1 to TRBJ1-1; D unresolved. This CDR3 is built from 13 residues. The V end was cut by 0 bases, the J end by 3 bases, with 8 bases between. Germline loops: CDR1 DFQATT, CDR2 SNEGSKA (reference sequence). Here the CDR3 DNA reads TGCAGTGCTAGAGAATGGGAGTACACTGAAGCTTTCTTT. It specifies CSAREWEYTEAFF.

The chain has TRBV6-1 and TRBJ1-5; D is unresolved. Trimming removed 2 bases at V and 7 bases at J, with 12 bases between. There are 14 residues in the CDR3. Per germline, CDR1 MNHNS and CDR2 SASEGT. As DNA, the CDR3 is TGTGCCAGCAGTGAAATGTGGGGTTACCAGCCCCAGCATTTT. Its translation is CASSEMWGYQPQHF.

This clonotype appeared a few times. The rearrangement links TRBV20-1 to TRBJ1-5; maybe TRBD1 (6 bases). The V end was cut by 3 bases, the J end by 5 bases, with 11 bases between. CDR1 is DFQATT, CDR2 SNEGSKA, per germline (reference sequence). This CDR3 has 13 residues. The DNA of the CDR3 is TGCAGTGCTAGGACAGGACCTGATCAGCCCCAGCATTTT. Its translation is CSARTGPDQPQHF.

This clonotype has just a few counts. The chain has TRBV6-2 or TRBV6-3 and TRBJ2-7, with no clear D. This CDR3 is built from 12 residues. Germline CDR1 reads MNHEY; CDR2 reads SVGEGT. The V and J ends lost 2 bases and 5 bases respectively, with 7 bases between them. The CDR3: CASSYVANEQYF. Written as DNA, the CDR3 is TGTGCCAGCAGTTACGTCGCCAACGAGCAGTACTTC.

This clonotype was detected only a few times. The J gene is TRBJ2-7, the V gene TRBV11-2; 9 bases match TRBD1. V lost 4 bases and J lost 2; bases outside the gene matches: 6. Germline loops: CDR1 SGHAT, CDR2 FQNNGV. The CDR3 sequence is 15 residues long. The CDR3 nucleotides read TGTGCCAGCAGCTCTTACAGGGGGCAGGCCTACGAGCAGTACTTC. Its protein is CASSSYRGQAYEQYF.

This clonotype was observed a few times. The chain joins TRBV10-3 to TRBJ1-2; TRBD1 matches at 7 bases. The V gene's germline CDR1 is ENHRY and CDR2 SYGVKD. With 6 bases clipped from V and 8 bases from J, the junction kept 6 bases outside the gene matches. There are 12 residues in the CDR3. In DNA form, the CDR3 reads TGTGCCATCAGGCAGGGGGGCCAGGGCTACACCTTC. This gives the protein CAIRQGGQGYTF.

V usage is TRBV25-1 and J usage is TRBJ2-1; a weak D match, TRBD2 (6 bases). The CDR3 extends over 17 amino acids. V lost 3 bases, J lost 6 bases, and 21 bases lay in between. In germline, CDR1 is MGHDK, CDR2 SYGVNS. In DNA form, the CDR3 reads TGTGCCAGCAGTGACAACATCGCGGGGAGCCCCCGCAATGAGCAGTTCTTC. It codes for CASSDNIAGSPRNEQFF.

V gene TRBV15 combines with J gene TRBJ2-5, with 7 positions matching TRBD1. The V and J ends lost 0 bases and 5 bases, in that order; junction bases with no gene match: 6. Germline CDR1 and CDR2: LNHNV and YYDKDF (reference sequence). The CDR3 length is 15 residues. CDR3 residues: CATSRDRGGSETQYF. The CDR3 DNA follows: TGTGCCACCAGCAGAGATCGAGGGGGCAGTGAGACCCAGTACTTC.

The sample holds a few counts of this clonotype. The gene calls are TRBV28 and TRBJ1-5; TRBD1 is a possible D gene (5 bases). CDR1 is MDHEN and CDR2 is SYDVKM in the germline V gene. V was shortened by 0 bases and J by 0 bases, with 12 bases between the two germline ends. This CDR3 is 17 amino acids long. This CDR3 is CASSLWRGGASNQPQHF. CDR3 sequence (DNA): TGTGCCAGCAGTTTATGGAGGGGAGGTGCTAGCAATCAGCCCCAGCATTTT.

V gene TRBV29-1 combines with J gene TRBJ2-5; 7 bases match TRBD2. V dropped 4 bases and J dropped 1; count of bases not matched to a gene: 6. CDR3 length: 14 residues. Germline V CDR1 and CDR2: SQVTM, ANQGSEA. For the CDR3, the DNA is TGCAGCGTTGGCGGGGCTAGCGGCCAAGAGACCCAGTACTTC. As protein: CSVGGASGQETQYF. The full variable domain, completed using reference TRBV29-1 and TRBJ2-5, is SAVISQKPSRDICQRGTSLTIQCQVDSQVTMMFWYRQQPGQSLTLIATANQGSEATYESGFVIDKFPISRPNLTFSTLTVSNMSPEDSSIYLCSVGGASGQETQYFGPGTRLLVL.

The V call is TRBV25-1, the J call TRBJ2-5, with 9 bases aligning to TRBD1. V lost 5 bases, J lost 4 bases, and 20 bases stayed unmatched. CDR1 and CDR2 (germline): MGHDK, SYGVNS. The CDR3 contains 19 residues. The CDR3 protein is CASSTDRGRSLVWGETQYF. The CDR3 DNA reads TGTGCCAGCAGTACGGACAGGGGAAGGTCGCTTGTCTGGGGAGAGACCCAGTACTTC.

V and J are TRBV28 and TRBJ1-1; D is uncertain. The germline V gene has CDR1 MDHEN and CDR2 SYDVKM. This CDR3 is built from 12 residues. The ends were cut back, 7 bases at V and 1 base at J, with 7 bases in the middle. This chain's CDR3 is CASKVSNTEAFF. The CDR3 DNA reads TGTGCCAGCAAGGTCTCGAACACTGAAGCTTTCTTT. Full variable domain (remainder filled in from reference TRBV28 and TRBJ1-1): DVKVTQSSRYLVKRTGEKVFLECVQDMDHENMFWYRQDPGLGLRLIYFSYDVKMKEKGDIPEGYSVSREKKERFSLILESASTNQTSMYLCASKVSNTEAFFGQGTRLTVV.

The gene calls are TRBV2 and TRBJ2-1; D call uncertain. The CDR3 runs to 15 residues. Germline V CDR1 and CDR2: SNHLY, FYNNEI. Trimming pared 1 base from V and 0 bases from J, leaving 7 bases between. CDR3 coding DNA: TGTGCCAGCAGTGAAGTAAGTAGCTCCTACAATGAGCAGTTCTTC. Amino acid sequence: CASSEVSSSYNEQFF.

This clonotype has more than one count but fewer than ten. The V call is TRBV27, the J call TRBJ1-1; a weak D match, TRBD1 (5 bases). CDR3 length: 14 residues. Per germline, CDR1 MNHEY and CDR2 SMNVEV (reference sequence). The V end lost 1 base, the J end lost 1 base, and 7 bases lay between the germline ends. The chain's CDR3 is CASSLYGANTEAFF. The CDR3 DNA is TGTGCCAGCAGTTTATACGGGGCGAACACTGAAGCTTTCTTT.

The chain recombines TRBV29-1 with TRBJ1-1; maybe TRBD1 (5 bases). CDR3 length: 14 amino acids. Germline V CDR1 and CDR2: SQVTM, ANQGSEA. Trimming removed 4 bases at V and 0 bases at J, with 12 bases between. CDR3 in amino acids: CSVADTTLNTEAFF. The CDR3 DNA reads as TGCAGCGTTGCGGACACAACTCTGAACACTGAAGCTTTCTTT.

This clonotype was observed a few times. V and J are TRBV3-1 and TRBJ2-7; no firm D call. The germline gives CDR1 LGHDT, CDR2 YNNKEL (reference sequence). The CDR3 sequence is 14 residues long. Trimming took off 0 bases at V and 4 bases at J, with 10 bases between the two ends. DNA for the CDR3: TGTGCCAGCAGCCAAGACCTGTGGCCGTACGAGCAGTACTTC. This encodes CASSQDLWPYEQYF.

The chain couples TRBV3-1 to TRBJ2-2; tentative D call: TRBD2 (6 bases). Per germline, CDR1 LGHDT and CDR2 YNNKEL (reference sequence). The CDR3 runs 18 residues. V was cut by 8 bases and J by 1 base, with 23 bases left in between. The CDR3 DNA sequence: TGTGCCAGCTCCGCCGGGGGTCGGTTCGCGTTGAACACCGGGGAGCTGTTTTTT. Translation: CASSAGGRFALNTGELFF.

This clonotype appeared a few times. The chain couples TRBV5-4 to TRBJ2-7; D gene unclear. V lost 4 bases and J lost 1, with 12 bases in between. The CDR3 is 14 amino acids. Per the germline V gene, CDR1 is SGHNT and CDR2 is YYREEE (reference sequence). CDR3: CASSQDPKSYEQYF. CDR3 bases: TGTGCCAGCAGCCAGGACCCAAAATCCTACGAGCAGTACTTC.

V usage is TRBV7-9 and J usage is TRBJ2-7; TRBD2 matches 8 bases. The CDR3 has 14 residues. Germline-derived CDR1 and CDR2 are SEHNR and FQNEAQ (reference sequence). J was trimmed by 2 bases and V by 5 bases; bases with no gene match: 5. This chain's CDR3 is CASSRGGPTYEQYF. The DNA for the CDR3 is TGTGCCAGCAGCCGGGGGGGACCTACCTACGAGCAGTACTTC.

V gene TRBV4-2 combines with J gene TRBJ2-7; 8 positions agree with TRBD1. Germline-derived CDR1 and CDR2 are LGHNA and YNFKEQ. The J segment lost 5 bases and the V segment lost 0 bases, leaving 12 bases of the junction unmatched. The length of the CDR3 is 17 residues. The CDR3 DNA reads as TGTGCCAGCAGCCAAGAATGGGGAGGACAGGGAAGAAACGAGCAGTACTTC. It yields the protein CASSQEWGGQGRNEQYF.

The chain employs TRBV7-6 and TRBJ2-2; D gene uncertain. Trimming pared 2 bases from V and 0 bases from J, leaving 7 bases between. The CDR3 loop spans 15 amino acids. CDR1 and CDR2 (germline): SGHVS, FNYEAQ. In DNA, the CDR3 is TGTGCCAGCAGCTTAACGCAGACGAACACCGGGGAGCTGTTTTTT. The encoded protein is CASSLTQTNTGELFF.

The chain carries TRBV27 and TRBJ1-6; D may be TRBD1 (5 bases). Trimming left V 8 bases short and J 5 bases short, with 10 bases between. The germline CDR1 and CDR2 sequences are MNHEY and SMNVEV (reference sequence). This CDR3 comprises 13 residues. Here the CDR3 reads CASSREHNSPLHF. CDR3 sequence (DNA): TGTGCCAGCTCCAGGGAGCATAATTCACCCCTCCACTTT.

This clonotype was observed a handful of times. This rearrangement joins TRBV5-1 to TRBJ2-1; no clear D. The CDR3 contains 13 residues. CDR1 and CDR2 (germline): SGHRS, YFSETQ. V lost 0 bases and J 6 bases, leaving 7 bases between the germline ends. CDR3 DNA sequence: TGCGCCAGCAGCTTGGCCTCACCCAATGAGCAGTTCTTC. Amino acids: CASSLASPNEQFF. Based on the CDR3 plus reference TRBV5-1 and TRBJ2-1, the full variable domain is KAGVTQTPRYLIKTRGQQVTLSCSPISGHRSVSWYQQTPGQGLQFLFEYFSETQRNKGNFPGRFSGRQFSNSRSEMNVSTLELGDSALYLCASSLASPNEQFFGPGTRLTVL.

For this clonotype: Relative to the germline gene, one junction end is altered; a read error may explain this. This sequence joins TRBV3-1 and TRBJ1-3; the D gene is possibly TRBD1 (5 bases). CDR1 is LGHDT, CDR2 YNNKEL, per germline (reference sequence). The CDR3 runs to 16 residues. CDR3 region: CASSQERGLSENTIYF. CDR3 coding DNA: TGTGCCAGCAGCCAAGAAAGGGGTTTGTCTGAAAACACCATATATTTT.

The chain is built from TRBV6-5 and TRBJ1-5; D is unresolved. The CDR3 extends over 13 amino acids. Germline V gene sequence: CDR1 MNHEY, CDR2 SVGAGI. V was pared by 4 bases and J by 3 bases, with 7 bases between. CDR3 region: CASSSTDNQPQHF. CDR3 bases: TGTGCCAGCAGTTCTACGGACAATCAGCCCCAGCATTTT.

This clonotype was seen ten or more times. V usage is TRBV7-9 and J usage is TRBJ1-5; possibly TRBD1 for D (5 bases). CDR1 and CDR2 (germline): SEHNR, FQNEAQ (reference sequence). The V end was cut by 4 bases, the J end by 4 bases, with 11 bases between. The CDR3 is 14 amino acids. The chain's CDR3 is CASSWEGPNQPQHF. DNA of the CDR3: TGTGCCAGCAGCTGGGAGGGGCCAAATCAGCCCCAGCATTTT. The full variable domain, rest sourced from reference TRBV7-9 and TRBJ1-5, is DTGVSQNPRHKITKRGQNVTFRCDPISEHNRLYWYRQTLGQGPEFLTYFQNEAQLEKSRLLSDRFSAERPKGSFSTLEIQRTEQGDSAMYLCASSWEGPNQPQHFGDGTRLSIL.

This clonotype was observed a handful of times. The J gene is TRBJ2-1, the V gene TRBV5-1, with D perhaps matching TRBD2 (6 bases). Germline loops: CDR1 SGHRS, CDR2 YFSETQ. The CDR3 contains 15 residues. Trimming removed 4 bases at V and 7 bases at J, with 18 bases between. In DNA, the CDR3 is TGCGCCAGCAGCCCCGCCCCCTCGGAGGGTAATGAGCAGTTCTTC. Protein product: CASSPAPSEGNEQFF.